Sequencing of this T cell receptor beta chain was carried out in a study of human T cells and chemical hapten exposure. Germline CDR1 SGDLS, CDR2 YYNGEE. This CDR3 is built from 10 residues. MiXCR, run by TCRdb on the RACE reads, gives a single entry per CDR3 protein. The table shows under 200,000 distinct CDR3 sequences, with approximately 30% occurring only once. For this clonotype: At one end the junction does not follow the germline gene, possibly because of a read error.

Time point here: patch test 3, about 24 weeks after DPC sensitization. Treatment given: therapeutic diphenylcyclopropenone sensitization with weekly scalp DPC. The TCR sequence derives from a woman between 18 and 29 years old with alopecia areata. Some clones in this sample may be carry-over from other donors' samples. The rearrangement uses TRBV9 and TRBJ1-2, with D maybe TRBD1 (5 bases). The sample in question was whole blood, obtained in connection with sensitization to the hapten diphenylcyclopropenone (DPC). The CDR3 spells CASSPFLGAF. CDR3 bases: TGTGCCAGCAGCCCCTTCCTAGGGGCCTTC.